These 12 T cell receptor beta chains were sequenced from one sample in a study of Tregs in tolerant kidney transplant recipients. Clones were sequenced by immunoSEQ multiplex PCR, and TCRdb holds only the in-frame ones, with some missing. The sample records around 120,000 clones, roughly nine tenths being singletons. The specimen was CD4+ T cells from blood. The receptors were gathered from a human donor in good health.

The chain couples TRBV5-1 to TRBJ1-1; D is undetermined. Per the germline V gene, CDR1 is SGHRS and CDR2 is YFSETQ. The CDR3 is 15 residues long. Trimming took off 1 base at V and 0 bases at J, with 10 bases between the two ends. The CDR3 nucleotides are TGCGCCAGCAGCTTGAGAAACAGTGTGAACACTGAAGCTTTCTTT. Protein sequence: CASSLRNSVNTEAFF.

The chain uses TRBV5-8 and TRBJ2-2; no firm D call. The germline CDR1 and CDR2 sequences are SGHTS and YDEGEE. The CDR3 contains 12 residues. V dropped 4 bases and J dropped 7 bases, with 8 bases sitting between them. CDR3 amino acids: CASSRHRGELFF. CDR3 sequence (DNA): TGTGCCAGCAGCCGTCACCGCGGGGAGCTGTTTTTT.

The V gene is TRBV5-1, the J gene TRBJ2-2; D is uncertain. Germline CDR1 is SGHRS and CDR2 is YFSETQ. The CDR3 runs to 15 residues. V gave up 3 bases and J gave up 1 base, with 10 bases separating them. The CDR3 region is CASSSTRQNTGELFF. The CDR3 coding sequence is TGCGCCAGCAGCTCTACCCGACAGAACACCGGGGAGCTGTTTTTT. The full variable domain, rest sourced from reference TRBV5-1 and TRBJ2-2, is KAGVTQTPRYLIKTRGQQVTLSCSPISGHRSVSWYQQTPGQGLQFLFEYFSETQRNKGNFPGRFSGRQFSNSRSEMNVSTLELGDSALYLCASSSTRQNTGELFFGEGSRLTVL.

The chain recombines TRBV9 with TRBJ1-3; D is ambiguous. V was trimmed by 0 bases and J by 3 bases, leaving 10 bases between them. Germline V CDR1 and CDR2: SGDLS, YYNGEE. The CDR3 length is 15 residues. The CDR3 DNA sequence: TGTGCCAGCAGCGTAGAAGGCAGTTTTGGAAACACCATATATTTT. Protein: CASSVEGSFGNTIYF.

The rearrangement links TRBV18 to TRBJ2-6, with 8 bases matching TRBD2. The CDR3 is 17 residues long. Germline V lookup: CDR1 KGHSH, CDR2 LQKENI. Germline trimming cut 4 bases from V and 1 base from J; bases unmatched to any gene: 6. CDR3 coding DNA: TGTGCCAGCTCACGTCGGGGGGGCAGGTCTGGGGCCAACGTCCTGACTTTC. Translating gives CASSRRGGRSGANVLTF.

This clone appeared a single time. The genes are TRBV6-5 and TRBJ1-2; D ambiguous. This CDR3 region has 15 residues. Trimming shortened V by 2 bases and J by 0 bases, and 10 bases separated the two germline ends. Germline V gene lookup returns CDR1 MNHEY and CDR2 SVGAGI. The CDR3 spells CASSYDTTANYGYTF. The CDR3, as DNA: TGTGCCAGCAGTTACGACACGACTGCTAACTATGGCTACACCTTC.

The rearrangement links TRBV29-1 to TRBJ2-5; 9 bases map to TRBD1. J gave up 5 bases and V 8 bases, and 12 bases lay outside the gene matches. This CDR3 is 14 amino acids long. Germline V gene lookup returns CDR1 SQVTM and CDR2 ANQGSEA. CDR3 residues: CSSGTGIGRETQYF. Here the CDR3 DNA reads TGCAGCTCAGGGACAGGGATTGGCCGCGAGACCCAGTACTTC.

The chain carries TRBV10-1 and TRBJ2-1; D call uncertain. This CDR3 region has 15 residues. Germline CDR1 and CDR2: WNHNN and SYGVQD (reference sequence). V was pared by 2 bases and J by 1 base, with 9 bases between. CDR3 nucleotides: TGCGCCAGCAGTGAGCAAACGCTATCCTACAATGAGCAGTTCTTC. Translating it yields CASSEQTLSYNEQFF.

This chain uses TRBV5-1 with TRBJ1-2; D gene unclear. Trimming cost V 4 bases and J 1 base, with 8 bases left between them. The CDR3 covers 13 residues. The germline V gene has CDR1 SGHRS and CDR2 YFSETQ. CDR3 DNA sequence: TGCGCCAGCAGCCGCGAGGGTAACTATGGCTACACCTTC. This codes for CASSREGNYGYTF.

The rearrangement joins TRBV6-6 to TRBJ1-6; perhaps TRBD1 as D (5 bases). From germline, CDR1 is MNHNY and CDR2 SVGAGI (reference sequence). This CDR3 is built from 14 residues. The V gene lost 2 bases and the J gene lost 10 bases, with 12 bases spanning the gap. The chain's CDR3 is CASSYGMGESPLHF. In DNA form, the CDR3 reads TGTGCCAGCAGTTACGGGATGGGGGAGTCACCCCTCCACTTT.

In its sample, this clone was seen once. The V call is TRBV5-4, the J call TRBJ2-3; D perhaps matches TRBD2 (5 bases). The germline CDR1 and CDR2 sequences are SGHNT and YYREEE (reference sequence). The CDR3 is made up of 16 amino acids. V lost 6 bases, J lost 0 bases, and 17 bases lay in between. CDR3 bases: TGTGCCAGCACCTTAACCCGGGATCGGAGCACAGATACGCAGTATTTT. This sequence encodes CASTLTRDRSTDTQYF.

This clone was recorded a few times. This rearrangement joins TRBV18 to TRBJ1-6; maybe TRBD1 (5 bases). Germline V gene data show CDR1 as KGHSH and CDR2 as LQKENI. The CDR3 consists of 17 residues. The ends were cut back, 0 bases at V and 0 bases at J, with 9 bases in the middle. The CDR3 region is CASSPPGASSYNSPLHF. Written as DNA, the CDR3 is TGTGCCAGCTCACCACCCGGGGCCAGCTCCTATAATTCACCCCTCCACTTT.